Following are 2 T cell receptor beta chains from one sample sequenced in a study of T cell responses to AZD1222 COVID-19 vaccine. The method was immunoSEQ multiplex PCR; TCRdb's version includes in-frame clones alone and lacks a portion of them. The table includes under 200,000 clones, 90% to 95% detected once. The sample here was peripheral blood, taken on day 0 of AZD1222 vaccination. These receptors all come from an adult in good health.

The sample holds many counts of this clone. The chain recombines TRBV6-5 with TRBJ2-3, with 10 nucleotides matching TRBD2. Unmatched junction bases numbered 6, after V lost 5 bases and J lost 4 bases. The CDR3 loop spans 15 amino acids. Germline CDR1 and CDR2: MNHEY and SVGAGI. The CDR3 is CASSTGAGGSDTQYF. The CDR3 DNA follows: TGTGCCAGCAGTACTGGAGCGGGAGGGTCAGATACGCAGTATTTT.

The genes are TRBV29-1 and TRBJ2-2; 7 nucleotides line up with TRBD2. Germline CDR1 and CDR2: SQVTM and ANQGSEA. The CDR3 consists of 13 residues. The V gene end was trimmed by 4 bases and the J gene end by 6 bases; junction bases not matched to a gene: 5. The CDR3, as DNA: TGCAGCGTTGCCGGGGGAGGGTCCGGGGAGCTGTTTTTT. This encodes CSVAGGGSGELFF.